The clone carrying this T cell receptor (beta chain) was found a few times. In the authors' workflow: Estimation of nucleated cell counts was performed using reference gene primer amplification. Profiled with immunoSEQ multiplex PCR; TCRdb holds only in-frame clones, not every one. The DNA gave D and trimming, while V, J and clone size come from that table. The table shows approximately 150,000 clones, with 82% occurring only once. J gave up 5 bases and V 4 bases, and 5 bases lay outside the gene matches. This CDR3 contains 14 residues. CDR1 and CDR2 from the germline V gene are SGHRS and YFSETQ. The data were taken from a study of blood T cell repertoires in COVID-19. Study overall: Sites in the United States, Italy and Spain provided acute and convalescent COVID-19 samples. PBMCs, B-cell-depleted T cells, or T cells provided the cDNA or gDNA that made up the material.

The sequenced material came from peripheral blood. The gene calls are TRBV5-1 and TRBJ2-2; 7 nucleotides agree with TRBD2. The TCR originated in a human donor with acute or convalescent COVID-19. The donor label of this sample is uncertain. The CDR3: CASSLAEITGELFF. CDR3 nucleotides: TGCGCCAGCAGCCTAGCGGAGATAACCGGGGAGCTGTTTTTT.